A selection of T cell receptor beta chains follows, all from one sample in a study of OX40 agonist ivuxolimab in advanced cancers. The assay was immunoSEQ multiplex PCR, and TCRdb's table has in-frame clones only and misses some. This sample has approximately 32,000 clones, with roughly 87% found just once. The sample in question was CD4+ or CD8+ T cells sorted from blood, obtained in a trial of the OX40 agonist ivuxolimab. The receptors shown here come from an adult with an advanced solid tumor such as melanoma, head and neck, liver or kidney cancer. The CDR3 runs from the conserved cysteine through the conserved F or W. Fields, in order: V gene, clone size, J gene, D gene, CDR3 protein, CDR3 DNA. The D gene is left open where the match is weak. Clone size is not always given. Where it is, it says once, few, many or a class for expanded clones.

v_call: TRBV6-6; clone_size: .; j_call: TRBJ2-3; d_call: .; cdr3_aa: CASSGTDTDTQYF; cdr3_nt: TGTGCCAGCAGTGGGACCGACACAGATACGCAGTATTTT
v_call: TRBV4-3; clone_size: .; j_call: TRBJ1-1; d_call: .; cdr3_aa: CASSQDGVATEAFF; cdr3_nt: TGCGCCAGCAGCCAAGACGGAGTAGCCACTGAAGCTTTCTTT
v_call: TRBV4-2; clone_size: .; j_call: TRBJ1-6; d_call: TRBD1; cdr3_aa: CASSQGFPGQNISPLHF; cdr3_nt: TGTGCCAGCAGCCAAGGGTTTCCGGGACAGAATATTTCACCCCTCCACTTT
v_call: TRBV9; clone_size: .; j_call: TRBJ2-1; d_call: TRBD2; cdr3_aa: CASSVVRAGGHNEQFF; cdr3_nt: TGTGCCAGCAGCGTAGTCCGGGCGGGGGGGCACAATGAGCAGTTCTTC
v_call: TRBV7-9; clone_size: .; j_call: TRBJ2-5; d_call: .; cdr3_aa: CASSFGTQETQYF; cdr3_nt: TGTGCCAGCAGCTTCGGGACTCAAGAGACCCAGTACTTC
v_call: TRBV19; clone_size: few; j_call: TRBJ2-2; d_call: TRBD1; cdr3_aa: CASSITGQGAGELFF; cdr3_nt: TGTGCCAGTAGTATAACGGGACAGGGGGCCGGGGAGCTGTTTTTT
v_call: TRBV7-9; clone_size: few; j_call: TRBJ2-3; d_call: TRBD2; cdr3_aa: CASSIPGLAIPDTQYF; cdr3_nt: TGTGCCAGCAGCATCCCGGGACTAGCGATCCCAGATACGCAGTATTTT
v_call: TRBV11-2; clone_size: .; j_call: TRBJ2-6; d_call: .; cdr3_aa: CASSLSGANVLTF; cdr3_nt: TGTGCCAGCAGCCTCTCTGGGGCCAACGTCCTGACTTTC
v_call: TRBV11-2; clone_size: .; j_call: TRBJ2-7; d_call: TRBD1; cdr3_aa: CASSQPPPTGARISYEQYF; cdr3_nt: TGTGCCAGCAGCCAACCGCCTCCTACAGGGGCCCGTATCTCCTACGAGCAGTACTTC
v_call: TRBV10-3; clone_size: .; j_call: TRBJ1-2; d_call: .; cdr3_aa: CAISDPGHYGYTF; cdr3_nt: TGTGCCATCAGTGACCCGGGACATTATGGCTACACCTTC
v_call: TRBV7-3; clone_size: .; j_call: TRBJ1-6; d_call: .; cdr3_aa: CASSQGGLGNSPLHF; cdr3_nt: TGTGCCAGCAGCCAGGGAGGTCTGGGGAATTCACCCCTCCACTTT